The present entry profiles one T cell receptor (beta chain) with its context. The antigen it binds to is not known. No qualities accompany the bases; no much larger clone lies one base away. This record belongs to a study of blood T cell repertoires in COVID-19 (dated by TCRdb to 2020 to 2022). Regarding the study in general: The collaborator samples originated in the United States, Italy and Spain and spanned the acute and convalescent phases of COVID-19. The material from the prospective study consisted of cDNA or gDNA derived from T cells, B-cell-depleted T cells, or PBMCs. Where available, HLA class I and class II types were obtained from metadata supplied by the sample provider rather than from assay-based typing. The samples were drawn from the first 160 participants of the ongoing ImmuneRACE study and from 950 to 1,500 subjects provided by 6 global collaborators. Nearly every sample came with metadata listing a de-identified subject ID, COVID-19 status, age in years and sex. The dataset comprised deeply sampled blood TCRbeta repertoires from subjects exposed to, actively infected with, or recovered from COVID-19. The repertoires were made available in a free public database intended to serve as a resource for research on the immune response to SARS-CoV-2.

TCRbeta CDR3 regions were amplified from genomic DNA using the immunoSEQ Assay, a bias-controlled multiplex PCR. Turning to the authors' computational methods: The number of nucleated cells in each sample was estimated by amplification of reference gene primers within the assay. To quantify the absolute abundance of each unique TCRbeta CDR3 rearrangement, sequence reads were collapsed and filtered. Productive Simpson clonality was computed per sample as the square root of Simpson's diversity index over productive rearrangements. This is the immuneACCESS table as TCRdb keeps it, with only in-frame sequences that have V and J called. A part of the clones is gone; compared with another copy, unresolved V genes explain less than half, and the rest is unexplained. That table furnishes V, J and clone size, whereas the DNA furnished D and trimming. Here the sample has about 190,000 clones; roughly 84% occur a single time. The ten largest clones capture 20% of the sample.

Whole blood was collected in K2EDTA tubes by collaborating institutions according to the institutions' own protocols. For TCRbeta analysis, collaborators shipped samples in one of three forms: frozen whole blood, isolated PBMCs, or DNA extracted from either of those sample types. What the research found in general, with its limitations: Clinical and demographic metadata were provided uncurated, with the amount varying by source and participant.

Via the germline V gene, CDR1 is SNHLY and CDR2 FYNNEI. The CDR3, cysteine through phenylalanine, is 14 amino acids long. Only CDR3 DNA is held: 42 bases, read in frame from base 1. Ends trimmed: V by 7 bases, J by 1 base; bases unmatched to a gene: 2. The sequenced material came from peripheral blood. This receptor was taken from a human donor in a cohort sampled during active COVID-19. This chain joins TRBV2 to TRBJ2-3; 10 bases in between match TRBD2. At the DNA level, the sequence is TGTGCCAGCATTCTAGCGGGGGGCACAGATACGCAGTATTTT. Its protein is CASILAGGTDTQYF.